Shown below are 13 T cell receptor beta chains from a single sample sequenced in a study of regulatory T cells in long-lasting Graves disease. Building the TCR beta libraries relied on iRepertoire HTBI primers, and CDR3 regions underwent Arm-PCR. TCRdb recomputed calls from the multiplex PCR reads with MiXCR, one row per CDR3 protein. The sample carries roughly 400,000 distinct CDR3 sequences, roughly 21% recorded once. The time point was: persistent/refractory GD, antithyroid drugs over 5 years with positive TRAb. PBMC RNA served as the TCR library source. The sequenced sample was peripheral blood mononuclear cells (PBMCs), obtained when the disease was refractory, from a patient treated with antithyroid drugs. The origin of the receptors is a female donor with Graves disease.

The chain's CDR3 is CSVELAGTQETQYF. In nucleotides, the CDR3 is TGCAGCGTCGAACTAGCGGGAACCCAAGAGACCCAGTACTTC. The chain joins TRBV29-1 to TRBJ2-5; 10 bases match TRBD2. The CDR3 covers 14 residues. The V segment lost 6 bases and the J segment 1 base; nucleotides outside the gene matches: 5. Germline V gene sequence: CDR1 SQVTM, CDR2 ANQGSEA.

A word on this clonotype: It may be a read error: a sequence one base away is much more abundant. The CDR3 sequence is CASARGQLTGELFF. The CDR3 bases are TGTGCCAGCGCCCGGGGCCAACTTACCGGGGAGCTGTTTTTT. The rearrangement uses TRBV6-1 and TRBJ2-2; D may match TRBD1 or TRBD2 (5 bases each). The CDR3 is 14 amino acids. In germline, CDR1 is MNHNS, CDR2 SASEGT. Trimming took 8 bases from V and 5 from J, leaving 15 bases between them.

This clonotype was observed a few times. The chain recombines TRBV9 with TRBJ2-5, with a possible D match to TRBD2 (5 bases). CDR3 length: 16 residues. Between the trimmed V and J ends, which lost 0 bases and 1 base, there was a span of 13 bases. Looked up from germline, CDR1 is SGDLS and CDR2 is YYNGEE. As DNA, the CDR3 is TGTGCCAGCAGCGTAGCAGCTAGCAGGAGCCAAGAGACCCAGTACTTC. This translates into CASSVAASRSQETQYF.

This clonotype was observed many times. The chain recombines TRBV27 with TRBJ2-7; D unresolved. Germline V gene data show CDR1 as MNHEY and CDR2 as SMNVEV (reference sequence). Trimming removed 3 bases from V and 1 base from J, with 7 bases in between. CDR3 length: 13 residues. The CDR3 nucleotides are TGTGCCAGCAGTTTCGGCCGGTCCTACGAGCAGTACTTC. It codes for CASSFGRSYEQYF.

The CDR3 spells CASSEASGSYNEQFF. The DNA of the CDR3 is TGTGCCAGCAGTGAAGCTAGCGGGTCCTACAATGAGCAGTTCTTC. The genes are TRBV6-4 and TRBJ2-1, with 8 bases fitting TRBD2. Germline V gene sequence: CDR1 MRHNA, CDR2 SNTAGT. The V and J ends lost 3 bases and 1 base, in that order; junction bases with no gene match: 2. The CDR3 spans 15 residues.

The CDR3, as DNA: TGTGCCAGCAGCTTTTGGAGGACCCCTGAAGCTTTCTTT. Protein product: CASSFWRTPEAFF. This chain connects TRBV5-6 to TRBJ1-1; no clear D. CDR1 is SGHDT, CDR2 YYEEEE, per germline. V shed 2 bases and J shed 6 bases, with 11 bases lying between them. The CDR3 contains 13 residues.

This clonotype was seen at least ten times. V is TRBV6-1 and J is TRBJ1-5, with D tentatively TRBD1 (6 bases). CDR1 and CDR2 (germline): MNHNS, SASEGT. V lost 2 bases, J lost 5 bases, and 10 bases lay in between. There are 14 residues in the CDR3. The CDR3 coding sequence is TGTGCCAGCAGTGAAATGGCAGGGGATCAGCCCCAGCATTTT. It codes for CASSEMAGDQPQHF.

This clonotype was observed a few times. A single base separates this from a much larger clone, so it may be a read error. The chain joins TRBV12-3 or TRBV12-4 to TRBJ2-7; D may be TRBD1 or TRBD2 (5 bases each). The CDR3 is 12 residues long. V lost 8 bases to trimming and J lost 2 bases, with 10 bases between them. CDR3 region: CASRGATYEQYF. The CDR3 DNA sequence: TGTGCCAGCCGGGGCGCCACCTACGAGCAGTACTTC.

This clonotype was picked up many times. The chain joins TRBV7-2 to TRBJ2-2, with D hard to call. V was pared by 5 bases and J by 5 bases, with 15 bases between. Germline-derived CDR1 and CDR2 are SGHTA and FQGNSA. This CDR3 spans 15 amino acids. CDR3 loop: CASSLMGLETGELFF. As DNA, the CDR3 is TGTGCCAGCAGCCTAATGGGGTTGGAAACCGGGGAGCTGTTTTTT.

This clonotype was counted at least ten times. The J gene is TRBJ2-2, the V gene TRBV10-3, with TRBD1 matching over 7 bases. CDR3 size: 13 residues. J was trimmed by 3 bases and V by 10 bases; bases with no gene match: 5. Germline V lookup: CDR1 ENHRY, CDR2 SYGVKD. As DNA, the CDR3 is TGTGCCACTACAGGGGCGCACACCGGGGAGCTGTTTTTT. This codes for CATTGAHTGELFF.

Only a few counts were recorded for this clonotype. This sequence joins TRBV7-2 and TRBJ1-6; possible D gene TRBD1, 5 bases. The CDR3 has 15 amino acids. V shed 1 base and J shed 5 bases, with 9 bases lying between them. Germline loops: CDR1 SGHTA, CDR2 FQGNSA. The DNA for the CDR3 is TGTGCCAGCAGCTTAGTCGGGACTGATAATTCACCCCTCCACTTT. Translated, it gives CASSLVGTDNSPLHF.

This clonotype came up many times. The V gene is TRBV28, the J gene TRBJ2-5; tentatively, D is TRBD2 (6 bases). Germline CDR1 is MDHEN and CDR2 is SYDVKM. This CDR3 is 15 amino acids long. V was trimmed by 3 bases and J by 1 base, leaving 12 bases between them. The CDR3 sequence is CASSLMGLTQETQYF. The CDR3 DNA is TGTGCCAGCAGTTTGATGGGACTTACCCAAGAGACCCAGTACTTC.

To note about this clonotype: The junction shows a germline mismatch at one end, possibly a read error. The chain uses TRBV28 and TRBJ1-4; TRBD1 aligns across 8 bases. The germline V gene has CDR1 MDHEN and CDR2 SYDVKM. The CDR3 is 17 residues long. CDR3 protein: CASSYITGGATNEKLLF. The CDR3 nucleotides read TGTGCCAGCAGTTACATCACAGGGGGGGCAACTAATGAAAAACTGCTTTTT.